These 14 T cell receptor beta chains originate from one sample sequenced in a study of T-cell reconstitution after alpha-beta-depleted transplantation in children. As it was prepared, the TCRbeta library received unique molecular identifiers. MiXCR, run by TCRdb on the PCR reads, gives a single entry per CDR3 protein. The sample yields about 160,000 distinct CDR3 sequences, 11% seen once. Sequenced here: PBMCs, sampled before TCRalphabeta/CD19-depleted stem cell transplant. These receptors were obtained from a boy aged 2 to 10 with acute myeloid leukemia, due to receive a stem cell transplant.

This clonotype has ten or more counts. The CDR3, as DNA: TGTGCCAGCTCACGGGACAATTCACCCCTCCACTTT. As protein: CASSRDNSPLHF. The chain uses TRBV18 and TRBJ1-6; D possibly corresponds to TRBD1 (5 bases). The CDR3 spans 12 residues. Germline V gene sequence: CDR1 KGHSH, CDR2 LQKENI. Trimming removed 4 bases from V and 7 bases from J, with 5 bases in between. The complete variable domain, with remaining parts taken from reference TRBV18 and TRBJ1-6, reads NAGVMQNPRHLVRRRGQEARLRCSPMKGHSHVYWYRQLPEEGLKFMVYLQKENIIDESGMPKERFSAEFPKEGPSILRIQQVVRGDSAAYFCASSRDNSPLHFGNGTRLTVT.

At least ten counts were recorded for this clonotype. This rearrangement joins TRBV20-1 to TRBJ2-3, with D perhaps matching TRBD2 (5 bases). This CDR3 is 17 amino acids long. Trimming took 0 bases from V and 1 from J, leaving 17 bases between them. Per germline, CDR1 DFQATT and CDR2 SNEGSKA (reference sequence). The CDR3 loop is CSARDALGLTRTDTQYF. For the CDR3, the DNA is TGCAGTGCTAGAGATGCTCTCGGACTCACCCGCACAGATACGCAGTATTTT.

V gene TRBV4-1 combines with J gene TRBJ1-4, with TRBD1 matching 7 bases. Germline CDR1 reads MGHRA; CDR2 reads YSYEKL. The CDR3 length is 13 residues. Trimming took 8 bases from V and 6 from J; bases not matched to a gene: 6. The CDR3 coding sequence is TGCGCCAGCCAGGGACAGCTGGATGAAAAACTGTTTTTT. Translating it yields CASQGQLDEKLFF.

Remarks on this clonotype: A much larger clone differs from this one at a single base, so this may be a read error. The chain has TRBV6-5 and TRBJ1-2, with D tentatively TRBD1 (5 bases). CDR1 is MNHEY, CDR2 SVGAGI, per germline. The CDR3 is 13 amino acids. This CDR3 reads CASSYDSNYGDTF. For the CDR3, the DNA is TGTGCCAGCAGTTACGACAGTAACTATGGCGACACCTTC.

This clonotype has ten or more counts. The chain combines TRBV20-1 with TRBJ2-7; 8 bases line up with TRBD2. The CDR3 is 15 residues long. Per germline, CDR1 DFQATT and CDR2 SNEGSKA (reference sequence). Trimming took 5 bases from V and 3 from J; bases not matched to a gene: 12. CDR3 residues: CSAHQGAGGRYEQYF. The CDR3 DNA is TGCAGTGCTCACCAGGGTGCGGGGGGACGCTACGAGCAGTACTTC.

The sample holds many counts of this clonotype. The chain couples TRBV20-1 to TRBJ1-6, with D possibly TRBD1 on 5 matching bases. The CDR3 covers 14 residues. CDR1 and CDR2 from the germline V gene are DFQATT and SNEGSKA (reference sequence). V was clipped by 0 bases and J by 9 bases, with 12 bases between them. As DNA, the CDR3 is TGCAGTGCTAGAGAGGGGACGGAGACTTCACCCCTCCACTTT. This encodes CSAREGTETSPLHF.

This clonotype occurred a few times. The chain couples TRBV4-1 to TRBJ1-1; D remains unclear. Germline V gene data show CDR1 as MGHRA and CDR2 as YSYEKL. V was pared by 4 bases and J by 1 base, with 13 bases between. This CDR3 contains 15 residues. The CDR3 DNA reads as TGCGCCAGCAGCCTCACCAGCCAGTCGAACACTGAAGCTTTCTTT. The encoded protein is CASSLTSQSNTEAFF.

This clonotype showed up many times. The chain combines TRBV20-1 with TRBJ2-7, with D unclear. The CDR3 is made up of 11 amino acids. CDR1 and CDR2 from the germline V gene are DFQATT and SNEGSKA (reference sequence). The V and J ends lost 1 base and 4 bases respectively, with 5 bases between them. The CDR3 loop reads CSARVGYEQYF. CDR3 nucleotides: TGCAGTGCTAGAGTGGGATACGAGCAGTACTTC.

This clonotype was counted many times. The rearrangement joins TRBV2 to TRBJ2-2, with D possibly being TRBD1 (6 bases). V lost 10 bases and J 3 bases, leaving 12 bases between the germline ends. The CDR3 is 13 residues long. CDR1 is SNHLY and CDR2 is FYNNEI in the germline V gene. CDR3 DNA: TGTGCCACAGGGGCAGGGGACACCGGGGAGCTGTTTTTT. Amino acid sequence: CATGAGDTGELFF. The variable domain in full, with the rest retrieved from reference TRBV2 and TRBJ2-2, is EPEVTQTPSHQVTQMGQEVILRCVPISNHLYFYWYRQILGQKVEFLVSFYNNEISEKSEIFDDQFSVERPDGSNFTLKIRSTKLEDSAMYFCATGAGDTGELFFGEGSRLTVL.

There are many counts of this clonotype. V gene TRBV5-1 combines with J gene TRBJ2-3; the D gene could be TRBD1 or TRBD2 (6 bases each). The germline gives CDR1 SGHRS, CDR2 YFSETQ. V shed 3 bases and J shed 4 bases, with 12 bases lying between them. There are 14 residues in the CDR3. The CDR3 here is CASSSGALADTQYF. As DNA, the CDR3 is TGCGCCAGCAGCTCGGGGGCGCTTGCAGATACGCAGTATTTT.

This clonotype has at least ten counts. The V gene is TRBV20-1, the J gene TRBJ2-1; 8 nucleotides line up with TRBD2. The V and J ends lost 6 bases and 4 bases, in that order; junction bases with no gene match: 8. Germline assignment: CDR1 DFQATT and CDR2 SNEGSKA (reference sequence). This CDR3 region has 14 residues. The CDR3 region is CSAIERERYNEQFF. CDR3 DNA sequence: TGCAGTGCCATAGAGCGGGAGAGGTACAATGAGCAGTTCTTC.

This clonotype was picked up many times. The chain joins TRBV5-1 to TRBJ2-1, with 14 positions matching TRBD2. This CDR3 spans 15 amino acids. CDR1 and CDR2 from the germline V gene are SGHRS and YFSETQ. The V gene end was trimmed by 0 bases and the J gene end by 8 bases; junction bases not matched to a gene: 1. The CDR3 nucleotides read TGCGCCAGCAGCTTGGGACTAGCGGGAGGGCATGAGCAGTTCTTC. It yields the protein CASSLGLAGGHEQFF.

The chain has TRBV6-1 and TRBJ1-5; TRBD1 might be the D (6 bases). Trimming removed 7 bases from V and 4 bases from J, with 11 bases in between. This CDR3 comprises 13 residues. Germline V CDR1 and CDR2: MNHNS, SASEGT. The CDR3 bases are TGTGCCAGCACCGGTGACAGGAATCAGCCCCAGCATTTT. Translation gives CASTGDRNQPQHF.

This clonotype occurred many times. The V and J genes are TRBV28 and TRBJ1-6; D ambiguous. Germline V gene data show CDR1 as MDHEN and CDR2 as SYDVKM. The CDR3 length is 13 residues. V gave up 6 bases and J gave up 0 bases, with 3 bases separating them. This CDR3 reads CASRDSYNSPLHF. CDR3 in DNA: TGTGCCAGCAGGGACTCCTATAATTCACCCCTCCACTTT.